The 17 T cell receptor beta chains presented below share a single source sample, sequenced in a study of blood T cell repertoires in COVID-19. TCRdb keeps only in-frame clones here, not all; method: immunoSEQ multiplex PCR. The sample consists of hundreds of thousands of clones, about 80% of them appearing once. The sample taken for sequencing was peripheral blood. The receptors shown here come from a human donor in a cohort sampled during active COVID-19.

The chain has TRBV5-1 and TRBJ2-3; perhaps TRBD2 as D (5 bases). This CDR3 is 14 amino acids long. Between the trimmed V and J ends, which lost 0 bases and 4 bases, there was a span of 9 bases. Germline V gene lookup returns CDR1 SGHRS and CDR2 YFSETQ. The CDR3, as DNA: TGCGCCAGCAGCTTGGAGTTGGAGGCAGATACGCAGTATTTT. Its protein product is CASSLELEADTQYF.

The chain carries TRBV2 and TRBJ2-3; 8 nucleotides line up with TRBD1. CDR1 SNHLY and CDR2 FYNNEI come from the germline V gene. V lost 5 bases and J lost 0; bases outside the gene matches: 7. The CDR3 is 16 residues long. As DNA, the CDR3 is TGTGCCAGCAGTCTTGACAGGGGACACAGCACAGATACGCAGTATTTT. Its protein product is CASSLDRGHSTDTQYF. Variable domain in full (rest from reference TRBV2 and TRBJ2-3): EPEVTQTPSHQVTQMGQEVILRCVPISNHLYFYWYRQILGQKVEFLVSFYNNEISEKSEIFDDQFSVERPDGSNFTLKIRSTKLEDSAMYFCASSLDRGHSTDTQYFGPGTRLTVL.

The CDR3 DNA reads as TGTGCCAGCAGCAACACCCGGGACAGATCCCCGAGCTCTGGAAACACCATATATTTT. Its translation is CASSNTRDRSPSSGNTIYF. The V and J genes are TRBV28 and TRBJ1-3; 7 bases agree with TRBD1. There are 19 residues in the CDR3. Trimming cost V 6 bases and J 0 bases; bases outside gene matches: 17. CDR1 MDHEN and CDR2 SYDVKM come from the germline V gene.

The V call is TRBV29-1, the J call TRBJ1-3; the D is unclear. Germline V gene sequence: CDR1 SQVTM, CDR2 ANQGSEA. V was shortened by 3 bases and J by 3 bases, with 3 bases between the two germline ends. This CDR3 region has 11 residues. The DNA of the CDR3 is TGCAGCGTTGACAATGGAAACACCATATATTTT. Its protein is CSVDNGNTIYF.

This clone was seen a single time. The genes are TRBV15 and TRBJ1-1, with D possibly being TRBD1 (5 bases). Germline V gives CDR1 LNHNV, CDR2 YYDKDF (reference sequence). The CDR3 totals 14 residues. V was cut by 3 bases and J by 1 base, with 9 bases left in between. The CDR3 loop is CATSRRQQNTEAFF. The CDR3 DNA sequence: TGTGCCACCAGCAGGCGACAGCAGAACACTGAAGCTTTCTTT. Full variable domain (outside the CDR3, taken from reference TRBV15 and TRBJ1-1): DAMVIQNPRYQVTQFGKPVTLSCSQTLNHNVMYWYQQKSSQAPKLLFHYYDKDFNNEADTPDNFQSRRPNTSFCFLDIRSPGLGDTAMYLCATSRRQQNTEAFFGQGTRLTVV.

The rearrangement joins TRBV9 to TRBJ1-1, with 8 bases fitting TRBD1. Germline CDR1 and CDR2: SGDLS and YYNGEE. The CDR3 is 15 amino acids. J was trimmed by 5 bases and V by 0 bases; bases with no gene match: 6. The CDR3 DNA reads TGTGCCAGCAGCGTAGCTCCCACAGGGGGGACTGAAGCTTTCTTT. Its protein product is CASSVAPTGGTEAFF.

The rearrangement uses TRBV5-4 and TRBJ2-4; TRBD2 agrees at 9 bases. Germline CDR1 is SGHNT and CDR2 is YYREEE (reference sequence). V trimming: 4 bases; J trimming: 5 bases; junction bases outside the gene matches: 7. CDR3 length: 15 residues. In DNA, the CDR3 is TGTGCCAGCAGCGGGGCCGGCGGGGGGGAAAACATTCAGTACTTC. Encoded protein: CASSGAGGGENIQYF.

In regard to this clone: At one of its ends the junction is not consistent with the germline gene, which may arise from a read error. The chain is built from TRBV9 and TRBJ2-1; TRBD2 aligns across 7 bases. Germline CDR1 SGDLS, CDR2 YYNGEE. The CDR3 extends over 14 amino acids. The CDR3 here is CASSVGSSGGVKVF. The CDR3 DNA follows: TGTGCCAGCAGCGTAGGGTCTAGCGGAGGGGTAAAGGTCTTC.

This clone was picked up one time. This chain connects TRBV28 to TRBJ2-7, with TRBD1 identical over 7 bases. The ends lost 6 bases at V and 4 bases at J; junction bases unmatched: 3. The length of the CDR3 is 12 residues. Germline CDR1 reads MDHEN; CDR2 reads SYDVKM. The CDR3 region is CASRGTEYEQYF. CDR3 sequence (DNA): TGTGCCAGCAGGGGGACAGAGTACGAGCAGTACTTC.

This chain joins TRBV18 and TRBJ2-3, with D perhaps matching TRBD2 (6 bases). Germline values: CDR1 KGHSH, CDR2 LQKENI. Trimming removed 0 bases from V and 12 bases from J, with 13 bases in between. The CDR3 loop spans 13 amino acids. In DNA form, the CDR3 reads TGTGCCAGCTCACCACCCCGCGGGGAGATACAGTATTTT. Translating gives CASSPPRGEIQYF.

The chain links TRBV4-1 to TRBJ2-5, with D possibly TRBD1 on 5 matching bases. Germline V CDR1 and CDR2: MGHRA, YSYEKL. The germline V and J ends were trimmed by 7 bases and 2 bases, with 11 bases remaining between them. CDR3 length equals 13 residues. CDR3 bases: TGCGCCAGCATCGGCGCAGGGCAAGAGACCCAGTACTTC. This translates into CASIGAGQETQYF.

The chain links TRBV27 to TRBJ2-2; possible D gene TRBD2, 6 bases. The germline V gene has CDR1 MNHEY and CDR2 SMNVEV (reference sequence). The CDR3 runs to 15 residues. V shed 7 bases and J shed 7 bases, with 19 bases lying between them. Here the CDR3 DNA reads TGTGCCAGCACTTCCTGGGGAGGAACACTCGGGGAGCTGTTTTTT. It yields the protein CASTSWGGTLGELFF.

This clone was found a few times. This CDR3 reads CASNNPPGQPQHF. DNA for the CDR3: TGTGCCAGTAACAACCCCCCAGGACAGCCCCAGCATTTT. This chain uses TRBV19 with TRBJ1-5; D gene ambiguous. This CDR3 has 13 residues. Trimming left V 7 bases short and J 7 bases short, with 14 bases between. The germline V gene has CDR1 LNHDA and CDR2 SQIVND (reference sequence).

The chain uses TRBV9 and TRBJ1-4; no clear D. The ends were cut back, 3 bases at V and 4 bases at J, with 13 bases in the middle. This CDR3 comprises 15 residues. The germline V gene encodes CDR1 SGDLS and CDR2 YYNGEE. In nucleotides, the CDR3 is TGTGCCAGCAGCGCTCCCCCTGGCTTTAATGAAAAACTGTTTTTT. Amino acid sequence: CASSAPPGFNEKLFF. Based on the CDR3 plus reference TRBV9 and TRBJ1-4, the full variable domain is DSGVTQTPKHLITATGQRVTLRCSPRSGDLSVYWYQQSLDQGLQFLIQYYNGEERAKGNILERFSAQQFPDLHSELNLSSLELGDSALYFCASSAPPGFNEKLFFGSGTQLSVL.

This clone was observed a handful of times. In nucleotides, the CDR3 is TGTGCCAGCAGGTCGGACAGGCAAACACGGTCTGAAGCTTTCTTT. Translated, it gives CASRSDRQTRSEAFF. The chain combines TRBV4-2 with TRBJ1-1, with 7 bases lining up with TRBD1. The V gene end was trimmed by 6 bases and the J gene end by 6 bases; junction bases not matched to a gene: 13. Germline V gene data show CDR1 as LGHNA and CDR2 as YNFKEQ. The CDR3 extends over 15 amino acids.

The chain employs TRBV3-1 (or the pseudogene TRBV3-2) and TRBJ2-2, with 7 bases identical to TRBD2. V was pared by 1 base and J by 3 bases, with 5 bases of the junction left unmatched. The CDR3 loop spans 16 amino acids. CDR1 is LGHDT, CDR2 YNNKEL, per germline (reference sequence). This CDR3 is CASSQGRGGYTGELFF. Here the CDR3 DNA reads TGTGCCAGCAGCCAAGGGCGCGGGGGATACACCGGGGAGCTGTTTTTT.

This rearrangement joins TRBV10-2 to TRBJ1-1; maybe TRBD1 (6 bases). V gave up 0 bases and J gave up 5 bases, with 10 bases separating them. This CDR3 region has 14 residues. Germline V gene sequence: CDR1 WSHSY, CDR2 SAAADI. The CDR3 here is CASSESQGRTEAFF. The DNA for the CDR3 is TGCGCCAGCAGTGAGTCACAGGGAAGAACTGAAGCTTTCTTT.